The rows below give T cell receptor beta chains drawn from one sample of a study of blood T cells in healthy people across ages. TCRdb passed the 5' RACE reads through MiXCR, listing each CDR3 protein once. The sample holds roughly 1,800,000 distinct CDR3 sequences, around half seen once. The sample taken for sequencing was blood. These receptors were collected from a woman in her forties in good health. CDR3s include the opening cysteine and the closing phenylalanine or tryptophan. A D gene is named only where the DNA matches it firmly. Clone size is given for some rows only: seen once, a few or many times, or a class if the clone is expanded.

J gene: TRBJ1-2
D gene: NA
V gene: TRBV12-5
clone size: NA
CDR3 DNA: TGTGCTAGTGGTCATGGTGGGGGCATCCTCGGGGGCTACACCTTC
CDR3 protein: CASGHGGGILGGYTF

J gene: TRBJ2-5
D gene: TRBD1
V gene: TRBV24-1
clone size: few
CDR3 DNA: TGTGCCACCAGTGACACTGGGACAGGGGTCGCAGAGACCCAGTACTTC
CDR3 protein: CATSDTGTGVAETQYF

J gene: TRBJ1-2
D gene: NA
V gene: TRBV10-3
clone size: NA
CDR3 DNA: TGTGCCATCGGCGGAGGGGGGACCTATGGCTACACCTTC
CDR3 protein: CAIGGGGTYGYTF

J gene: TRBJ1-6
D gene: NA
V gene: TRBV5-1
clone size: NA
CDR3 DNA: TGCGCCAGCAGCTGGGACGGACATAATTCACCCCTCCACTTT
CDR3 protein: CASSWDGHNSPLHF

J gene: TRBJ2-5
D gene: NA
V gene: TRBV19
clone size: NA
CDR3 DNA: TGTGCCAGTAGTGACAGACCAGGGGTACGGACCCAGTACTTC
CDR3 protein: CASSDRPGVRTQYF

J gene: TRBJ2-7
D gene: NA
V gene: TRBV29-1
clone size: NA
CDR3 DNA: TGCAGCGTTGAGTATTTGGGAGGGGGTGTCTACGAGCAGTACTTC
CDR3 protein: CSVEYLGGGVYEQYF

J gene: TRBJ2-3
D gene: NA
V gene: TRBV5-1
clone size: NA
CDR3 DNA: TGCGCCAGCAGCTCCGGGACTTCCGCGGTCACAGATACGCAGTATTTT
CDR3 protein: CASSSGTSAVTDTQYF

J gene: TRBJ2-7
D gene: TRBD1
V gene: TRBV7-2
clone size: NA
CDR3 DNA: TGTGCCAGCAGCTTGGTCCAAGGACAGGGGGCGAGGGAGCAGTACTTC
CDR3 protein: CASSLVQGQGAREQYF

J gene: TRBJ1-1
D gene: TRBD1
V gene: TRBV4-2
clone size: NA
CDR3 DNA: TGTGCCAGCAGCCAAGAGGACAGGGCGGACACTGAAGCTTTCTTT
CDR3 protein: CASSQEDRADTEAFF

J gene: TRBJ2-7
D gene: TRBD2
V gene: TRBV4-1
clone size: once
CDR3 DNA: TGCGCCAGCAGCAAACTAGCGGGGGTTGGTGAGACCCGGTACTTC
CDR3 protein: CASSKLAGVGETRYF

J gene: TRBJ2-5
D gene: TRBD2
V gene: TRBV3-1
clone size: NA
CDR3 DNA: TGTGCCAGCAGCCAAGATCTTCCCCGGGATAGCGGGGGGGAAGCAGAGACCCAGTACTTC
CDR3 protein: CASSQDLPRDSGGEAETQYF

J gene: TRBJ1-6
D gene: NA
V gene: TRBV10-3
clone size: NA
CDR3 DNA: TGTGCCATCAGTGAGTCGGGGGGGGCAGGGAATTCACCCCTCCACTTT
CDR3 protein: CAISESGGAGNSPLHF

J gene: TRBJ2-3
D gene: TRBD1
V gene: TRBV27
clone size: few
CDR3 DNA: TGTGCCAGCAGTTTAGATTTCGGGACAGGGTTGAGAAGCACAGATACGCAGTATTTT
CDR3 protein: CASSLDFGTGLRSTDTQYF

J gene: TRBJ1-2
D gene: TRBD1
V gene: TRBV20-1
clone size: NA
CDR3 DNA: TGCAGTGCTAGTGGGGACAGGGCACGGGGCTACACCTTC
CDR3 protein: CSASGDRARGYTF

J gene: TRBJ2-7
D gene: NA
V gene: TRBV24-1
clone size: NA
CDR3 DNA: TGTGCCACCAGTGAGCACCGGGGTGGAGGTATCTACGAGCAGTACTTC
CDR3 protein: CATSEHRGGGIYEQYF

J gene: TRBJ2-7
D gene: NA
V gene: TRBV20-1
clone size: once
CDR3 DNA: TGCAGTGCTGGACCCGGGACAGGAGCCCCGGGAGGGCAGTACTTC
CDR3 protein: CSAGPGTGAPGGQYF

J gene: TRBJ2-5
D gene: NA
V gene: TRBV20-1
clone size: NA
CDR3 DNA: TGCAGTGCTAGATCCAGCCCTACCACCGAGACCCAGTACTTC
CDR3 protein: CSARSSPTTETQYF

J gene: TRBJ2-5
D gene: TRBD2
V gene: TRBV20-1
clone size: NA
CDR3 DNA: TGCAGTGCTAGAGCTCCTGGTATAGCGGGGGGCCGCTACAATGAGCAGTACTTC
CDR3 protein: CSARAPGIAGGRYNEQYF

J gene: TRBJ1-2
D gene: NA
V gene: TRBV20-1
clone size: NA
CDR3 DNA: TGCAGTGCGAGTCAGGGAGCACATGGCTACACCTTC
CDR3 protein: CSASQGAHGYTF

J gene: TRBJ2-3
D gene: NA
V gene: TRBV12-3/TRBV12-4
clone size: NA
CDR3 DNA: TGTGCCAGCAGATTAAGTGTAAATGCGCAGTATTTT
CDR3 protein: CASRLSVNAQYF